Listed here is a single T cell receptor beta chain. This sample was taken from a study of blood T cell repertoires in COVID-19. Study-wide background: Sources were T cells, B-cell-depleted T cells, or PBMCs; the material itself was cDNA or gDNA.

There are 14 residues in the CDR3. Trimming took off 5 bases at V and 8 bases at J, with 13 bases between the two ends. Germline V gives CDR1 LNHDA, CDR2 SQIVND (reference sequence). Seattle researchers signed up patients amid active infection and tracked them longitudinally. The assay was immunoSEQ multiplex PCR, and TCRdb's table has in-frame clones only and misses some. The sample consists of roughly 440,000 clones, 88% of them appearing once. The sequence was obtained from a woman aged 45-65 years with COVID-19, enrolled during active disease. Sequenced input: peripheral blood. The J gene is TRBJ1-6, the V gene TRBV19; no definite D call. CDR3 loop: CASSRRGGDSPLHF. In DNA, the CDR3 is TGTGCCAGTAGTCGCCGGGGTGGGGATTCACCCCTCCACTTT.